Listed below are T cell receptor beta chains from one sample, sequenced in a study of T cells in localized non-small cell lung cancer. Data came from immunoSEQ multiplex PCR; TCRdb stores just in-frame clones and leaves some out. This sample has about 13,000 clones, with 85% to 90% found just once. The sequenced sample was peripheral blood, obtained before any cancer treatment. Receptor source: a male donor aged 60 or over with stage III lung adenocarcinoma. The CDR3 runs from the conserved cysteine through the conserved F or W. D genes are given only for firm matches. Clone size is stated in some rows and not others, as once, few, many or a class when expanded.

.	TRBV6-1	.	TRBJ1-2	TGTGCCAGCACCCGGGGGGTGAGCTATGGCTACACCTTC	CASTRGVSYGYTF
.	TRBV11-1	.	TRBJ1-2	TGTGCCAGCAGCTTAGGAAATTCCAACTATGGCTACACCTTC	CASSLGNSNYGYTF
few	TRBV7-9	TRBD1	TRBJ1-2	TGTGCCAGCAGTATAAAACAGGGGGAAGGCTACACCTTC	CASSIKQGEGYTF
once	TRBV12-5	TRBD1	TRBJ2-7	TGTGCTAGTGGACGGGGACAGGGGATCTACGAGCAGTACTTC	CASGRGQGIYEQYF
few	TRBV4-1	.	TRBJ2-7	TGCGCCAGCAGCCAAGACGACAGGCCCGCCTACGAGCAGTACTTC	CASSQDDRPAYEQYF
.	TRBV27	.	TRBJ1-4	TGTGCCAGCAGTTTGTCTTTTGCCAGGGTTCGGGAAAAACTGTTTTTT	CASSLSFARVREKLFF
.	TRBV7-9	.	TRBJ1-2	TGTGCCAGCAGCCCCAATGGGGGCTATGGCTACACCTTC	CASSPNGGYGYTF
.	TRBV27	TRBD1	TRBJ2-7	TGTGCCAGCAGTTTATTGGGGACAGGTACCGAGCAGTACTTC	CASSLLGTGTEQYF
medium-sized	TRBV2	.	TRBJ2-2	TGTGCCAGCAGTGAGGACTACACCGGGGAGCTGTTTTTT	CASSEDYTGELFF
.	TRBV19	.	TRBJ1-5	TGTGCCAGTCGGTGGGGCCATAAGGGGGGCGGGTTGGGCAATCAGCCCCAGCATTTT	CASRWGHKGGGLGNQPQHF
.	TRBV27	TRBD2	TRBJ2-3	TGTGCCAGCAGCCCCAGCGGGAGAAAGGGGGGGGATACGCAGTATTTT	CASSPSGRKGGDTQYF
.	TRBV5-1	TRBD1	TRBJ1-1	TGCGCCAGCAGCGACCGGACAGGGGGGATGAACACTGAAGCTTTCTTT	CASSDRTGGMNTEAFF
.	TRBV19	.	TRBJ2-1	TGTGCCAGTAGTATCGGCGTGGGCAATGAGCAGTTCTTC	CASSIGVGNEQFF
.	TRBV11-1	.	TRBJ2-7	TGTGCCAGCAGCCCCAGAAGCGGGTTCACCTACGAGCAGTACTTC	CASSPRSGFTYEQYF
.	TRBV11-2	.	TRBJ2-7	TGTGCCAGCAGCTTAGGGGGGACGACCTCCTTC	CASSLGGTTSF
.	TRBV7-2	.	TRBJ2-2	TGTGCCAGCAGCCTACGACTCACCGGGGAGCTGTTTTTT	CASSLRLTGELFF
.	TRBV6-1	.	TRBJ1-2	.	CASSVGPGISPTF
.	TRBV29-1	.	TRBJ2-2	TGCAGCGTTGAAGCCGGAGGCTCCTACACCGGGGAGCTGTTTTTT	CSVEAGGSYTGELFF
once	TRBV5-1	TRBD2	TRBJ2-1	TGCGCCAGCAGCTCTAGCGGGAGTACCTACAATGAGCAGTTCTTC	CASSSSGSTYNEQFF
.	TRBV28	.	TRBJ2-1	TGTGCCAGCAGTCGCTTAGGGAGCTCCTACAATGAGCAGTTCTTC	CASSRLGSSYNEQFF
.	TRBV7-9	.	TRBJ2-7	TGTGCCAGCAGCTTAGACAGGGAACGCGAGCAGTACTTC	CASSLDREREQYF
.	TRBV13	.	TRBJ2-2	TGTGCCAGCAGCTTAGGTAGGCCGAACACCGGGGAGCTGTTTTTT	CASSLGRPNTGELFF
.	TRBV18	TRBD1	TRBJ2-2	TGTGCCAGCTGCACCCCAGGGGGCGTAGGCACCGGGGAGCTGTTTTTT	CASCTPGGVGTGELFF
once	TRBV19	.	TRBJ2-7	TGTGCCAGTTCTCGGGGAGCTGGGACCTACGAGCAGTACTTC	CASSRGAGTYEQYF
.	TRBV5-1	TRBD1	TRBJ1-1	TGCGCCAGCAGCCGGTCACCGGGACAGACGAACACTGAAGCTTTCTTT	CASSRSPGQTNTEAFF
.	TRBV5-1	.	TRBJ1-5	TGCGCCAGCAGCTTGGCCGAAAATCAGCCCCAGCATTTT	CASSLAENQPQHF
.	TRBV18	.	TRBJ2-5	TGTGCCAGCTCACCACGGGTTGAGGGGTCGGAGACCCAGTACTTC	CASSPRVEGSETQYF
.	TRBV19	TRBD1	TRBJ1-2	TGTGCCAGTCACCCGGGACAGGGGCTCCTCTCTAACTATGGCTACACCTTC	CASHPGQGLLSNYGYTF
.	TRBV21-1	.	TRBJ2-7	TGTGCCAGTTCTTACCGGGACAGGGAAAACGAGCAGTACTTC	CASSYRDRENEQYF